This entry describes one T cell receptor beta chain. Its antigen remains unidentified. There are 13 residues in the CDR3. The data originate from a study of CXCR3-negative and CXCR3-positive naive CD8 T cells. Broader study findings: Similar TRBV-TRBJ usage characterized naive CXCR3-negative and CXCR3-positive cells; memory cells differed. The authors found comparable surface CD5 between naive subsets and inferred TCR strength from TRB CDR3 properties. Comparison of naive cells showed more hydrophobic TRB CDR3s in CXCR3-positive than in CXCR3-negative naive cells.

The sorting of each CD8+ T cell subset was done in triplicate, at roughly 310,000 cells each. UMI-tagged TRB cDNA libraries were built via 5' RACE. TCRdb reprocessed the 5' RACE reads and keeps a single row for each CDR3 protein, giving no DNA. The listing records about 130,000 distinct CDR3 sequences. The TCR sequence derives from a human donor in good health. Some clones in this sample may be carry-over from other donors' samples. The sequencing sample was made of naive CXCR3- CD8+ T cells from blood. As for subset: CD45RO-CCR7+CD27+CD95- naive CD8+ T cells lacking CXCR3 (TNR3-). The gene calls are TRBV21-1 and TRBJ1-1; TCRdb picks TRBD1, but there is no DNA to check that call. TRBV21-1 is a pseudogene segment. The CDR3 spells CASSTSGQIEAFF.